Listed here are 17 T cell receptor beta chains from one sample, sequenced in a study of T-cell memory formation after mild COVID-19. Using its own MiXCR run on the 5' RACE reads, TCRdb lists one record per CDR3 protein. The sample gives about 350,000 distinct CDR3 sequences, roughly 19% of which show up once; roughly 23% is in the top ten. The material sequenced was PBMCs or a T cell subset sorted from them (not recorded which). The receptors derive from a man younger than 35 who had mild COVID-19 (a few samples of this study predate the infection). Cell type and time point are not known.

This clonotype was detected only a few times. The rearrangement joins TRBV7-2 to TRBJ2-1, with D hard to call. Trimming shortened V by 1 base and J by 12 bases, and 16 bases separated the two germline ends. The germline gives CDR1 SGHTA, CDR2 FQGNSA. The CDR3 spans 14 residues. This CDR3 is CASSLVVQRVGQFF. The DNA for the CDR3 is TGTGCCAGCAGCTTAGTCGTGCAGCGCGTGGGGCAGTTCTTC.

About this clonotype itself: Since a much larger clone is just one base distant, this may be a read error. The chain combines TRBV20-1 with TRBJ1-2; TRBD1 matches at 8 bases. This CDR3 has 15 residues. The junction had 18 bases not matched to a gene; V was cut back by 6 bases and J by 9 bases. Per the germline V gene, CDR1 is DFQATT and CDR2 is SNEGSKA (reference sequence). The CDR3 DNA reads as TGCAGTGCCCCGGACAGGGACAGCCTTTCATATTGCTACACCTTC. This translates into CSAPDRDSLSYCYTF.

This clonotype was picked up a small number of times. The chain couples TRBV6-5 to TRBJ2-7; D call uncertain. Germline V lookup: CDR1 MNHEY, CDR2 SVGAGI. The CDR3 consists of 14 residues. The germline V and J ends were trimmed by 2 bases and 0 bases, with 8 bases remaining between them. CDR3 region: CASSYSRSSYEQYV. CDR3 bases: TGTGCCAGCAGTTACAGCAGGAGCTCCTACGAGCAGTACGTC.

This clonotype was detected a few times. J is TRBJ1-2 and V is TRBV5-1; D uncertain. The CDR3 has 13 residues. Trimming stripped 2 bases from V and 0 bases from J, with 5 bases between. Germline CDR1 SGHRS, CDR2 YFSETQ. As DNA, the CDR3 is TGCGCCAGCAGCTTCGGAACTAACTATGGCTACACCTTC. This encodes CASSFGTNYGYTF.

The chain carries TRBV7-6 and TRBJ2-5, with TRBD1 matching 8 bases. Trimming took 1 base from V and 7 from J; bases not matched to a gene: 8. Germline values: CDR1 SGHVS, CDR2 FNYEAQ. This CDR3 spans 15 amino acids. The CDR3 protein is CASSLGLGQGPTQYF. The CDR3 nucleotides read TGTGCCAGCAGCTTAGGGCTCGGACAGGGTCCGACCCAGTACTTC.

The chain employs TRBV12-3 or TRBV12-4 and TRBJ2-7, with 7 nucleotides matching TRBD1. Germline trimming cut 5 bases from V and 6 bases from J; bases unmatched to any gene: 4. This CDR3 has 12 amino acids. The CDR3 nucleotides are TGTGCCAGCAGTGAACAGGGGTTCGAGCAGTACGTC. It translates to CASSEQGFEQYV.

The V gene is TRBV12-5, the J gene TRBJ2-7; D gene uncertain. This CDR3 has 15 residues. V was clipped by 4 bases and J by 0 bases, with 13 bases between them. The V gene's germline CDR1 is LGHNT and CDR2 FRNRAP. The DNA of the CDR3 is TGTGCTAGTGGTTCCTCGGAATTGCGCTCCTACGAGCAGTACTTC. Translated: CASGSSELRSYEQYF.

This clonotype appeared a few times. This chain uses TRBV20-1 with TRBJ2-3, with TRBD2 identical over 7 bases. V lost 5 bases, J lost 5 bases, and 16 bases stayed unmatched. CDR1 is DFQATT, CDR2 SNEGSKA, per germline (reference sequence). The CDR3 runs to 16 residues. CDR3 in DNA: TGCAGTGCTCCACGTGGGGCGACTAGCAGAAGAGATACGCAGTATTTT. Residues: CSAPRGATSRRDTQYF.

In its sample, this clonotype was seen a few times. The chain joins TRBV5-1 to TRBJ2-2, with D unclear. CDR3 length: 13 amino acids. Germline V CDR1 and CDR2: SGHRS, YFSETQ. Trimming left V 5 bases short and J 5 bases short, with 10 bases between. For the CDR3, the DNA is TGCGCCAGCAGACCCAGCAGTACCGGGGAGCTGTTTTTT. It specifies CASRPSSTGELFF.

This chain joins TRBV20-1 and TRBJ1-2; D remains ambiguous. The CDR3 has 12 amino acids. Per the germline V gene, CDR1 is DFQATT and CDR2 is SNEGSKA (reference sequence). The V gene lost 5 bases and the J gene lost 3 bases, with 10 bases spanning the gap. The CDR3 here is CSAPGQDYGYTF. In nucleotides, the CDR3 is TGCAGTGCTCCGGGCCAGGACTATGGCTACACCTTC.

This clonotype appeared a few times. The CDR3 DNA reads TGTGCCAGCAGCTTGGCCGGGACAGGGGCCTACGAGCAGTACTTC. It translates to CASSLAGTGAYEQYF. The chain employs TRBV5-5 and TRBJ2-7; 10 bases are shared with TRBD1. CDR3 length: 15 residues. Per germline, CDR1 SGHKS and CDR2 YYEKEE (reference sequence). V dropped 0 bases and J dropped 2; count of bases not matched to a gene: 2.

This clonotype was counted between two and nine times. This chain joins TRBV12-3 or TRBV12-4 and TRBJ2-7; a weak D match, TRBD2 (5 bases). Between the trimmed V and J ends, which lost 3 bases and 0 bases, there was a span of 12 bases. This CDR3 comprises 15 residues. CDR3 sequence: CASSFFGVCSYEQYV. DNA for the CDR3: TGTGCCAGCAGTTTCTTCGGGGTGTGCTCCTACGAGCAGTACGTC.

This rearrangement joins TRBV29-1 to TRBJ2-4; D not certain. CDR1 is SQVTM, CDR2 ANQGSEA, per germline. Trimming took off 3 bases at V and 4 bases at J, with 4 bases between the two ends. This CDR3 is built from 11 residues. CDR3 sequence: CSVDQKNIQYF. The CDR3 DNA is TGCAGCGTTGACCAGAAAAACATTCAGTACTTC.

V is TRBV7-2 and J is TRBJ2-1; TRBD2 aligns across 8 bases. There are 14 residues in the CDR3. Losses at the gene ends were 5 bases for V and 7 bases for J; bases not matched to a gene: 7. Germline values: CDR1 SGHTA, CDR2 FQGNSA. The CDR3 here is CASSRGTRRNEQFF. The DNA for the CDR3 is TGTGCCAGCAGCCGGGGGACTAGACGGAATGAGCAGTTCTTC.

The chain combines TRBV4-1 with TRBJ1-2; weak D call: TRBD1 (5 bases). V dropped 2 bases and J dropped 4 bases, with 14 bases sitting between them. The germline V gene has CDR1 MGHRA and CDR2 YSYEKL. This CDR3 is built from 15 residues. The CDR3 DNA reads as TGCGCCAGCAGCCAAAGACAAGGGGAGGGCTATGGCTACACCTTC. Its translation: CASSQRQGEGYGYTF.

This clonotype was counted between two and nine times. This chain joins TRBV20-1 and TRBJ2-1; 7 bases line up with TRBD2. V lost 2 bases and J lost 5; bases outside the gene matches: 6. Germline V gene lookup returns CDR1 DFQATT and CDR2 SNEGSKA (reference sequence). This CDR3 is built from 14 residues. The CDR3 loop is CSARTGLGNNEQFF. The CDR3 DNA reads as TGCAGTGCTAGAACCGGACTAGGGAACAATGAGCAGTTCTTC.

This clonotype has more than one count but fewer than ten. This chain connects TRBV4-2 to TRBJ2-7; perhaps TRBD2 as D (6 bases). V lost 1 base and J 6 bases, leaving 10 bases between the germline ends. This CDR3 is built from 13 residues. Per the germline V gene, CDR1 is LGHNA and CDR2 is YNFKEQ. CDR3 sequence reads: CASSQGLGGEQYF. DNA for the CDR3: TGTGCCAGCAGCCAAGGGCTGGGGGGCGAGCAGTACTTC.